A single sample gave rise to the 16 T cell receptor beta chains below, sequenced in a study of T cell clones after liver transplantation. Assay used: immunoSEQ multiplex PCR; TCRdb lists only in-frame clones, some missing. The sample shows around 100,000 clones, around 80% of them seen only once. The specimen was CD4+ T cells from blood, collected around 44 months after liver transplant. These TCRs come from a human patient who received a liver transplant. Some T cells may be transferred from the graft donor.

The chain combines TRBV5-5 with TRBJ2-5, with D possibly being TRBD2 (6 bases). The germline V gene has CDR1 SGHKS and CDR2 YYEKEE (reference sequence). Trimming took 4 bases from V and 3 from J, leaving 19 bases between them. There are 16 residues in the CDR3. This CDR3 reads CASSGGVRNLKETQYF. The CDR3 DNA follows: TGTGCCAGCAGCGGAGGGGTGAGGAATTTGAAAGAGACCCAGTACTTC.

This chain uses TRBV19 with TRBJ1-2; D is unclear. V lost 5 bases to trimming and J lost 8 bases, with 21 bases between them. CDR1 LNHDA and CDR2 SQIVND come from the germline V gene (reference sequence). The CDR3 is 15 residues long. The CDR3 here is CASSARRRVDGGYTF. Here the CDR3 DNA reads TGTGCCAGTAGTGCCCGTCGGAGGGTTGATGGAGGCTACACCTTC.

V and J are TRBV11-2 and TRBJ2-1; 14 bases fit TRBD2. Germline V gene lookup returns CDR1 SGHAT and CDR2 FQNNGV. The CDR3 runs to 15 residues. After removal of 4 bases from V and 15 bases from J, the junction contained 11 bases not matched to a gene. This CDR3 is CASSSRLAGGLFAFF. DNA for the CDR3: TGTGCCAGCAGCTCGCGACTAGCGGGGGGGCTTTTCGCGTTCTTC.

The chain recombines TRBV28 with TRBJ2-7; D not certain. V was trimmed by 5 bases and J by 2 bases, leaving 19 bases between them. The CDR3 covers 16 residues. Germline V CDR1 and CDR2: MDHEN, SYDVKM. DNA for the CDR3: TGTGCCAGCAGTCTGCTGGCCGGTAGCAGCCCCTACGAGCAGTACTTC. Its translation is CASSLLAGSSPYEQYF.

This sequence joins TRBV7-9 and TRBJ1-4; no reliable D call. The CDR3 spans 15 residues. Germline V gene data show CDR1 as SEHNR and CDR2 as FQNEAQ (reference sequence). The V end was cut by 5 bases, the J end by 7 bases, with 17 bases between. DNA for the CDR3: TGTGCCAGCAGCCCTCGGCGATCCGGGCTTGAAAAACTGTTTTTT. Translated: CASSPRRSGLEKLFF.

J is TRBJ1-1 and V is TRBV10-2; tentatively, D is TRBD1 (5 bases). The CDR3 sequence is 13 residues long. V was shortened by 8 bases and J by 0 bases, with 10 bases between the two germline ends. CDR1 and CDR2 from the germline V gene are WSHSY and SAAADI. The CDR3 sequence: CASGGGLNTEAFF. CDR3 DNA sequence: TGCGCCAGCGGTGGGGGTCTGAACACTGAAGCTTTCTTT.

V gene TRBV7-2 combines with J gene TRBJ1-1; TRBD1 agrees at 9 bases. The CDR3 extends over 16 amino acids. Germline V gene data show CDR1 as SGHTA and CDR2 as FQGNSA. Unmatched junction bases numbered 7, after V lost 5 bases and J lost 0 bases. The CDR3 is CASSRQGGSMNTEAFF. CDR3 coding DNA: TGTGCCAGCAGCCGACAGGGGGGGAGTATGAACACTGAAGCTTTCTTT.

This sequence joins TRBV6-1 and TRBJ1-4, with TRBD1 matching 7 bases. CDR3 length equals 15 residues. V lost 2 bases and J lost 0; bases outside the gene matches: 0. Germline V lookup: CDR1 MNHNS, CDR2 SASEGT. Here the CDR3 DNA reads TGTGCCAGCAGTGAACAGGGGGCAACTAATGAAAAACTGTTTTTT. Amino acid sequence: CASSEQGATNEKLFF.

The CDR3 region has the DNA TGTGCCAGCAGAAAAACGGGACAGGAGACAGATACGCAGTATTTT. It encodes CASRKTGQETDTQYF. The rearrangement uses TRBV13 and TRBJ2-3, with TRBD1 identical over 8 bases. Germline V gives CDR1 PRHDT, CDR2 FYEKMQ (reference sequence). This CDR3 is built from 15 residues. The V gene end was trimmed by 6 bases and the J gene end by 3 bases; junction bases not matched to a gene: 8.

The chain combines TRBV6-1 with TRBJ2-3; weak D call: TRBD1 (6 bases). The ends were cut back, 8 bases at V and 1 base at J, with 10 bases in the middle. CDR1 and CDR2 (germline): MNHNS, SASEGT. CDR3 size: 13 residues. This CDR3 is CASEKGGTDTQYF. The CDR3 DNA follows: TGTGCCAGCGAAAAGGGGGGCACAGATACGCAGTATTTT.

The chain combines TRBV9 with TRBJ1-4; no firm D call. V was clipped by 0 bases and J by 6 bases, with 9 bases between them. Germline CDR1 is SGDLS and CDR2 is YYNGEE. The CDR3 is made up of 14 amino acids. Written as DNA, the CDR3 is TGTGCCAGCAGCGTAGAGGCATGGGATGAAAAACTGTTTTTT. This translates into CASSVEAWDEKLFF.

This clone was counted a single time. The chain is built from TRBV6-5 and TRBJ2-5; no definite D call. The V gene's germline CDR1 is MNHEY and CDR2 SVGAGI. The CDR3 has 13 residues. V shed 6 bases and J shed 2 bases, with 10 bases lying between them. The CDR3 DNA reads TGTGCCAGCAGCCAGACACGACAAGAGACCCAGTACTTC. It encodes CASSQTRQETQYF.

This sequence joins TRBV5-1 and TRBJ1-4; D perhaps matches TRBD1 (5 bases). The CDR3 is 13 amino acids. Trimming took 2 bases from V and 10 from J, leaving 12 bases between them. Per the germline V gene, CDR1 is SGHRS and CDR2 is YFSETQ. CDR3 loop: CASSLSGNLKLFF. The CDR3, as DNA: TGCGCCAGCAGCTTATCAGGGAATCTAAAACTGTTTTTT.

Here the CDR3 reads CASSAKTGRRNIQYF. The CDR3 DNA reads as TGTGCCAGTAGCGCAAAGACAGGGCGGCGGAACATTCAGTACTTC. V and J are TRBV19 and TRBJ2-4, with 7 bases matching TRBD1. Germline CDR1 and CDR2: LNHDA and SQIVND (reference sequence). The CDR3 runs 15 residues. The V segment lost 6 bases and the J segment 7 bases; nucleotides outside the gene matches: 12.

V and J are TRBV7-6 and TRBJ2-5; maybe TRBD2 (6 bases). Germline CDR1 SGHVS, CDR2 FNYEAQ. The CDR3 sequence is 18 residues long. V was pared by 2 bases and J by 5 bases, with 24 bases between. This CDR3 is CASSLMSAGQRGVETQYF. In DNA form, the CDR3 reads TGTGCCAGCAGCTTAATGAGCGCGGGGCAGAGGGGTGTGGAGACCCAGTACTTC.

The chain combines TRBV5-4 with TRBJ1-5, with 9 bases fitting TRBD1. The germline V gene has CDR1 SGHNT and CDR2 YYREEE (reference sequence). J was trimmed by 6 bases and V by 0 bases; bases with no gene match: 4. This CDR3 spans 15 amino acids. The CDR3, as DNA: TGTGCCAGCAGCTTGGACAGGGGGCAAGGTCAGCCCCAGCATTTT. It yields the protein CASSLDRGQGQPQHF.